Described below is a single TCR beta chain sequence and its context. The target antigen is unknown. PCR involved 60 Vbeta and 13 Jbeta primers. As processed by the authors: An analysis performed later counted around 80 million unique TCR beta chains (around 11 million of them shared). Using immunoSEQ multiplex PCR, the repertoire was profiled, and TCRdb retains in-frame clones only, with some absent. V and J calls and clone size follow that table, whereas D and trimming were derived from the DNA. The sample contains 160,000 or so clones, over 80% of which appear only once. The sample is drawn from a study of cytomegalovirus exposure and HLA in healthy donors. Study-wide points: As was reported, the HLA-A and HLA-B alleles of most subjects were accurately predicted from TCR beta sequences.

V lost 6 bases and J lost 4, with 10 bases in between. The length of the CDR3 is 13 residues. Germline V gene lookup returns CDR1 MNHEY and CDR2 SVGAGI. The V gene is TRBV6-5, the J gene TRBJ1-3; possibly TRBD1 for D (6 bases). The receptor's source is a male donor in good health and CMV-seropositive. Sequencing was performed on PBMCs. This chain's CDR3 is CASSQGSGNTIYF. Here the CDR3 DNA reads TGTGCCAGCAGCCAGGGGAGCGGAAACACCATATATTTT.